A single sample gave rise to the 6 T cell receptor beta chains below, sequenced in a study of OX40 agonist ivuxolimab in advanced cancers. The protocol was immunoSEQ multiplex PCR, while the TCRdb copy is restricted to in-frame clones and leaves out a portion. The data show tens of thousands of clones, around 92% seen once. Sequencing was performed on CD4+ or CD8+ T cells sorted from blood, taken in a trial of the OX40 agonist ivuxolimab. The receptors were gathered from an adult with an advanced solid tumor such as melanoma, head and neck, liver or kidney cancer.

The rearrangement links TRBV6-5 to TRBJ1-1; 7 bases map to TRBD1. Unmatched junction bases numbered 5, after V lost 6 bases and J lost 4 bases. CDR1 and CDR2 from the germline V gene are MNHEY and SVGAGI. This CDR3 region has 13 residues. The CDR3 reads CASRQGFATEAFF. As DNA, the CDR3 is TGTGCCAGCAGACAGGGGTTCGCCACTGAAGCTTTCTTT.

V gene TRBV7-9 combines with J gene TRBJ2-7, with D maybe TRBD1 (5 bases). The germline CDR1 and CDR2 sequences are SEHNR and FQNEAQ (reference sequence). CDR3 size: 14 residues. Trimming removed 5 bases from V and 2 bases from J, with 13 bases in between. DNA for the CDR3: TGTGCCAGCAGCCGCGGTGGGGCCCCCTACGAGCAGTACTTC. This sequence encodes CASSRGGAPYEQYF.

V gene TRBV19 combines with J gene TRBJ2-3; D ambiguous. Germline assignment: CDR1 LNHDA and CDR2 SQIVND (reference sequence). The CDR3 length is 16 residues. V was shortened by 5 bases and J by 0 bases, with 15 bases between the two germline ends. CDR3 loop: CASSPVPTSSTDTQYF. Written as DNA, the CDR3 is TGTGCCAGTAGTCCCGTTCCCACCTCTAGCACAGATACGCAGTATTTT.

CDR3 sequence: CASTSRQGGETQYF. CDR3 sequence (DNA): TGTGCCAGCACGTCCCGACAGGGGGGAGAGACCCAGTACTTC. This chain uses TRBV6-4 with TRBJ2-5, with 9 bases matching TRBD1. The CDR3 contains 14 residues. V was pared by 7 bases and J by 4 bases, with 7 bases of the junction left unmatched. Germline CDR1 and CDR2: MRHNA and SNTAGT.

The chain joins TRBV14 to TRBJ2-3; 11 nucleotides match TRBD2. Germline V gene lookup returns CDR1 SGHDN and CDR2 FVKESK. J gave up 3 bases and V 0 bases, and 8 bases lay outside the gene matches. The CDR3 is made up of 18 amino acids. CDR3 nucleotide sequence: TGTGCCAGCAGCCAAGATCCGCTAGCGGGAGGTCGGACAGATACGCAGTATTTT. Translation: CASSQDPLAGGRTDTQYF.

This sequence joins TRBV7-9 and TRBJ1-2; perhaps TRBD1 as D (5 bases). Germline loops: CDR1 SEHNR, CDR2 FQNEAQ (reference sequence). This CDR3 has 13 residues. With 1 base removed from V and 8 bases from J, the gap between germline ends came to 11 bases. In DNA, the CDR3 is TGTGCCAGCAGCTTAGGAGCAGGGCACGGCTACACCTTC. Translation: CASSLGAGHGYTF.